The source of this T cell receptor (beta chain) is a study of T cell responses to AZD1222 COVID-19 vaccine. Findings of the study overall: The peak T cell response came first, and repertoires were sampled only after it. Donors were largely white British and mainly female; clonal diversity was possibly underestimated.

As regards this clone: Antigen unknown.

Libraries were prepared by immunoSEQ multiplex PCR; TCRdb keeps only in-frame clonotypes and omits some of them. The table lists more than 120,000 clones, about 90% of them singletons. The germline V gene encodes CDR1 MNHEY and CDR2 SVGAGI. There are 14 residues in the CDR3. Trimming pared 5 bases from V and 7 bases from J, leaving 15 bases between. This TCR derives from an adult who received the AZD1222 COVID-19 vaccine. The rearrangement links TRBV6-5 to TRBJ2-1; a weak D match, TRBD2 (5 bases). This material consisted of peripheral blood, taken 28 days after the second AZD1222 dose. DNA for the CDR3: TGTGCCAGCAGTCCACTGACTACTCTTAATGAGCAGTTCTTC. Residues: CASSPLTTLNEQFF.